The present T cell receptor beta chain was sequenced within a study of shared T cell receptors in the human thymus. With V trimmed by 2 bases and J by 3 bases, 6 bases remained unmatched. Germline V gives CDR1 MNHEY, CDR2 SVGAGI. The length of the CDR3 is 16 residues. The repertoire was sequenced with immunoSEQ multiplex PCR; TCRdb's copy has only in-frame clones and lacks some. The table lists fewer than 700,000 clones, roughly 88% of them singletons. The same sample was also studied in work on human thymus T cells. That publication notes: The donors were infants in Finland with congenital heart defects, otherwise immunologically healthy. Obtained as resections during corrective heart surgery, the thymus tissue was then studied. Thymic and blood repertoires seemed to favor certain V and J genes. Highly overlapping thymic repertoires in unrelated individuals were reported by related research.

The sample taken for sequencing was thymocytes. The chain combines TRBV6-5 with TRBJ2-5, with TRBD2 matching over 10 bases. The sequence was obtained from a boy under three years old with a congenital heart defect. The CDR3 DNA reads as TGTGCCAGCAGTTACGGGCCTAGCGGGAGCAAAGAGACCCAGTACTTC. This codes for CASSYGPSGSKETQYF.